These 8 T cell receptor beta chains share one sample of origin, sequenced in a study of cytomegalovirus exposure and HLA in healthy donors. PCR employed 60 Vbeta and 13 Jbeta primers. Clones were read by immunoSEQ multiplex PCR, and TCRdb kept only the in-frame ones, dropping some. The sample lists fewer than 95,000 clones, under 85% occurring once. The sequenced sample consisted of PBMCs. Every receptor here comes from a woman aged 40 to 50 in good health and CMV-seropositive.

This chain joins TRBV4-2 and TRBJ2-1; 7 bases agree with TRBD2. This CDR3 comprises 16 residues. After removal of 2 bases from V and 6 bases from J, the junction contained 10 bases not matched to a gene. CDR1 and CDR2 (germline): LGHNA, YNFKEQ. As DNA, the CDR3 is TGTGCCAGCAGCCAACATGTGGCTAGCGGAGGCAATGAGCAGTTCTTC. It specifies CASSQHVASGGNEQFF.

Ten or more counts support this clone. The chain combines TRBV18 with TRBJ1-1, with 9 positions matching TRBD1. The CDR3 length is 17 residues. The germline V gene encodes CDR1 KGHSH and CDR2 LQKENI. The V gene end was trimmed by 5 bases and the J gene end by 2 bases; junction bases not matched to a gene: 12. The CDR3: CASSTPGQGKTNTEAFF. CDR3 nucleotides: TGTGCCAGCTCAACCCCGGGACAGGGTAAGACAAACACTGAAGCTTTCTTT.

In regard to this clone: Since no conserved phenylalanine or tryptophan closes the CDR3, a read error is the likely cause. This chain links TRBV6-5 with TRBJ2-3; TRBD1 is a possible D gene (5 bases). Germline assignment: CDR1 MNHEY and CDR2 SVGAGI. This CDR3 is built from 15 residues. V lost 4 bases and J 4 bases, leaving 15 bases between the germline ends. In DNA, the CDR3 is TGTGCCAGCAGTTCAGGGCCAAACCAAGCAGATACGCAGTATGTT. It translates to CASSSGPNQADTQYV.

This chain uses TRBV18 with TRBJ2-3; D gene ambiguous. Trimming removed 6 bases at V and 2 bases at J, with 15 bases between. The germline gives CDR1 KGHSH, CDR2 LQKENI. There are 15 residues in the CDR3. The CDR3 coding sequence is TGTGCCAGCTCCAAAGAAGAAGCCACCACAGATACGCAGTATTTT. Translating it yields CASSKEEATTDTQYF.

V and J are TRBV29-1 and TRBJ2-7, with D tentatively TRBD1 (5 bases). Germline V gene lookup returns CDR1 SQVTM and CDR2 ANQGSEA. The CDR3 consists of 12 residues. V lost 5 bases, J lost 1 base, and 9 bases lay in between. The CDR3 DNA is TGCAGCGTTAAGTACAGGTCCTACGAGCAGTACTTC. Protein product: CSVKYRSYEQYF.

V gene TRBV27 combines with J gene TRBJ2-1; TRBD1 agrees at 8 bases. Germline assignment: CDR1 MNHEY and CDR2 SMNVEV (reference sequence). J gave up 6 bases and V 5 bases, and 6 bases lay outside the gene matches. This CDR3 contains 14 residues. CDR3 nucleotides: TGTGCCAGCAGTCAACCGACAGGGGTCAATGAGCAGTTCTTC. Translation gives CASSQPTGVNEQFF.

This chain links TRBV7-9 with TRBJ1-1, with a weak D call TRBD1 (5 bases). The germline V and J ends were trimmed by 5 bases and 0 bases, with 19 bases remaining between them. There are 17 residues in the CDR3. The germline V gene encodes CDR1 SEHNR and CDR2 FQNEAQ (reference sequence). The CDR3 region has the DNA TGTGCCAGCAGCCCCCCCTGGACATTTGGCGTGAACACTGAAGCTTTCTTT. This codes for CASSPPWTFGVNTEAFF.

V and J are TRBV5-4 and TRBJ1-1; possible D gene TRBD1, 6 bases. CDR1 SGHNT and CDR2 YYREEE come from the germline V gene (reference sequence). The CDR3 totals 14 residues. V was shortened by 2 bases and J by 2 bases, with 10 bases between the two germline ends. The CDR3 loop reads CASSLTGRNTEAFF. The CDR3 nucleotides are TGTGCCAGCAGCTTAACAGGGCGAAACACTGAAGCTTTCTTT.